This passage covers 18 T cell receptor beta chains from one sample sequenced in a study of T-cell reconstitution after alpha-beta-depleted transplantation in children. Preparation of the TCRbeta library was carried out with unique molecular identifiers. TCRdb reanalysed the PCR reads using MiXCR and keeps one entry per CDR3 protein. The sample includes some 500,000 distinct CDR3 sequences, 15% to 20% of them seen just once. The material was PBMCs from the stem cell graft donor, obtained from the stem cell graft. The receptor set was obtained from a human donor who donated a stem cell graft to a child with acute lymphoblastic leukemia.

The rearrangement links TRBV5-6 to TRBJ1-4; D unresolved. The V gene's germline CDR1 is SGHDT and CDR2 YYEEEE. V was clipped by 1 base and J by 7 bases, with 14 bases between them. This CDR3 is built from 15 residues. CDR3 sequence: CASSLLRRRPEKLFF. The CDR3 nucleotides are TGTGCCAGCAGCTTGCTACGACGGCGGCCTGAAAAACTGTTTTTT. Variable domain in full (rest from reference TRBV5-6 and TRBJ1-4): DAGVTQSPTHLIKTRGQQVTLRCSPKSGHDTVSWYQQALGQGPQFIFQYYEEEERQRGNFPDRFSGHQFPNYSSELNVNALLLGDSALYLCASSLLRRRPEKLFFGSGTQLSVL.

The rearrangement uses TRBV5-1 and TRBJ1-5, with 8 bases fitting TRBD1. Germline CDR1 is SGHRS and CDR2 is YFSETQ. CDR3 length equals 15 residues. Unmatched junction bases numbered 9, after V lost 3 bases and J lost 7 bases. CDR3 in DNA: TGCGCCAGCAGCTACGGGACAGGATATAGCCAGCCCCAGCATTTT. It specifies CASSYGTGYSQPQHF.

This clonotype was detected a few times. The chain employs TRBV12-3 or TRBV12-4 and TRBJ2-5; D is unclear. This CDR3 has 13 residues. The V and J ends lost 7 bases and 4 bases respectively, with 13 bases between them. The CDR3 DNA sequence: TGTGCCAGCACCCCACGACAAGGAGAGACCCAGTACTTC. It encodes CASTPRQGETQYF.

This clonotype was counted between two and nine times. The gene calls are TRBV4-1 and TRBJ2-2, with a possible D match to TRBD1 (5 bases). Germline V gene lookup returns CDR1 MGHRA and CDR2 YSYEKL. The CDR3 contains 13 residues. Trimming removed 4 bases from V and 5 bases from J, with 8 bases in between. CDR3 sequence (DNA): TGCGCCAGCAGCCCCAGGGTTACCGGGGAGCTGTTTTTT. This codes for CASSPRVTGELFF.

This clonotype was seen many times. This chain links TRBV7-3 with TRBJ1-2; 8 bases align to TRBD1. Germline lookup yields CDR1 SGHTA and CDR2 FQGTGA. Losses at the gene ends were 5 bases for V and 7 bases for J; bases not matched to a gene: 12. CDR3 size: 15 residues. The CDR3 region has the DNA TGTGCCAGCAGCCCTGCCCGGACAGGGATAGTTGGCTACACCTTC. It specifies CASSPARTGIVGYTF.

This rearrangement joins TRBV5-1 to TRBJ2-7; D is ambiguous. This CDR3 is built from 15 residues. Trimming cost V 1 base and J 3 bases, with 14 bases left between them. CDR1 and CDR2 (germline): SGHRS, YFSETQ. The CDR3 loop is CASSLLARMDYEQYF. DNA of the CDR3: TGCGCCAGCAGCTTGCTCGCTCGTATGGACTACGAGCAGTACTTC.

V gene TRBV10-2 combines with J gene TRBJ2-7; D possibly corresponds to TRBD1 (6 bases). The CDR3 spans 14 residues. V was shortened by 3 bases and J by 4 bases, with 13 bases between the two germline ends. Germline V gives CDR1 WSHSY, CDR2 SAAADI. CDR3 in DNA: TGCGCCAGCAGTGAATGGACAGCTACTTACGAGCAGTACTTC. Translating it yields CASSEWTATYEQYF.

The chain carries TRBV20-1 and TRBJ2-7; D remains ambiguous. Germline assignment: CDR1 DFQATT and CDR2 SNEGSKA (reference sequence). The CDR3 contains 13 residues. Trimming took 6 bases from V and 2 from J, leaving 14 bases between them. This CDR3 reads CSAPIPGTYEQYF. As DNA, the CDR3 is TGCAGTGCCCCGATTCCTGGAACCTACGAGCAGTACTTC.

This clonotype showed up just a few times. This chain joins TRBV29-1 and TRBJ2-7, with TRBD2 matching 14 bases. The V gene end was trimmed by 3 bases and the J gene end by 5 bases; junction bases not matched to a gene: 9. CDR3 length: 16 residues. Germline V lookup: CDR1 SQVTM, CDR2 ANQGSEA. In DNA form, the CDR3 reads TGCAGCGTTGATGGTTGGGGACTAGCGGGAGTGCACGAGCAGTACTTC. It yields the protein CSVDGWGLAGVHEQYF.

This clonotype came up a few times. This chain links TRBV5-5 with TRBJ1-3; D is ambiguous. Germline CDR1 SGHKS, CDR2 YYEKEE (reference sequence). The V gene lost 4 bases and the J gene lost 2 bases, with 16 bases spanning the gap. CDR3 size: 16 residues. CDR3 nucleotides: TGTGCCAGCAGCCTCACCATCCTCGCGCCTGGAAACACCATATATTTT. This encodes CASSLTILAPGNTIYF.

The V and J genes are TRBV6-5 and TRBJ2-1; 11 bases are a match to TRBD2. After removal of 7 bases from V and 7 bases from J, the junction contained 6 bases not matched to a gene. The CDR3 length is 14 residues. Germline V gives CDR1 MNHEY, CDR2 SVGAGI. The CDR3 loop reads CASIITSGGNEQFF. The DNA of the CDR3 is TGTGCCAGCATTATCACTAGCGGGGGTAATGAGCAGTTCTTC.

This clonotype was picked up a small number of times. The chain couples TRBV19 to TRBJ2-7, with 7 bases that match TRBD2. This CDR3 is built from 13 residues. CDR1 LNHDA and CDR2 SQIVND come from the germline V gene (reference sequence). V lost 3 bases, J lost 4 bases, and 3 bases stayed unmatched. The CDR3 protein is CASSISRGYEQYF. CDR3 nucleotide sequence: TGTGCCAGTAGTATCTCGCGGGGGTACGAGCAGTACTTC.

The chain couples TRBV29-1 to TRBJ2-4; D tentatively reads TRBD1 or TRBD2 (5 bases each). The CDR3 runs to 12 residues. In germline, CDR1 is SQVTM, CDR2 ANQGSEA. V gave up 6 bases and J gave up 8 bases, with 14 bases separating them. As DNA, the CDR3 is TGCAGCGTCAGCCCCGAGGGGCACATTCAGTACTTC. This sequence encodes CSVSPEGHIQYF.

The chain is built from TRBV24-1 and TRBJ1-2; D possibly corresponds to TRBD1 (5 bases). Trimming left V 9 bases short and J 2 bases short, with 15 bases between. This CDR3 is 14 amino acids long. Germline loops: CDR1 KGHDR, CDR2 SFDVKD. The CDR3 loop reads CATYRQGGNYGYTF. The DNA for the CDR3 is TGTGCCACCTACCGGCAGGGTGGAAACTATGGCTACACCTTC.

This chain connects TRBV5-1 to TRBJ2-3, with TRBD2 matching 8 bases. CDR1 is SGHRS, CDR2 YFSETQ, per germline. The CDR3 runs 17 residues. The J segment lost 2 bases and the V segment lost 0 bases, leaving 8 bases of the junction unmatched. In DNA form, the CDR3 reads TGCGCCAGCAGCTTGGATCCGGGACTAGAAGACACAGATACGCAGTATTTT. Translation: CASSLDPGLEDTDTQYF.

In this sample, this clonotype turned up many times. The chain joins TRBV27 to TRBJ1-1; D uncertain. The CDR3 contains 13 residues. The V and J ends lost 3 bases and 2 bases respectively, with 7 bases between them. Germline CDR1 and CDR2: MNHEY and SMNVEV (reference sequence). CDR3 DNA: TGTGCCAGCAGTTTCGTAAGCAACACTGAAGCTTTCTTT. Protein product: CASSFVSNTEAFF.

The CDR3 spells CASSLGQGADGYTF. CDR3 in DNA: TGCGCCAGCAGCTTGGGACAGGGGGCGGATGGCTACACCTTC. The V call is TRBV5-1, the J call TRBJ1-2; 10 bases fit TRBD1. The CDR3 consists of 14 residues. Germline V lookup: CDR1 SGHRS, CDR2 YFSETQ. With V trimmed by 0 bases and J by 6 bases, 2 bases remained unmatched.

This CDR3 reads CASSLAGGTRVYEQYF. The CDR3 DNA follows: TGTGCCAGCAGCTTAGCTGGGGGGACTAGGGTGTACGAGCAGTACTTC. The V and J genes are TRBV13 and TRBJ2-7, with TRBD2 matching 8 bases. V shed 1 base and J 4 bases; nucleotides not matched to a gene: 9. In germline, CDR1 is PRHDT, CDR2 FYEKMQ (reference sequence). The CDR3 runs to 16 residues.